This T cell receptor beta chain was identified in a study of blood T cell repertoires in COVID-19. Looking at the study overall: Sites across the United States, Italy and Spain contributed samples from acute and convalescent COVID-19.

The repertoire was sequenced with immunoSEQ multiplex PCR; TCRdb's copy has only in-frame clones and lacks some. The table lists some 200,000 clones, around 80% of them singletons. CDR1 MNHEY and CDR2 SMNVEV come from the germline V gene (reference sequence). The CDR3 length is 15 residues. V shed 5 bases, J shed 4 bases, and the junction held 4 bases outside the gene matches. Across under 25 US areas, participants ranged in age from roughly 18 to 95 years. Self-reported history from a screening survey and questionnaire set each donor's cohort. Cohort 3 recovery required two negative PCRs, clearance, or symptom resolution. This clone was recorded a few times.

V is TRBV27 and J is TRBJ2-1; 11 positions agree with TRBD2. Sequencing was done on a sample of PBMCs or T cells enriched from blood (not recorded which). The receptor's source is a woman aged 45-65 years who had recovered from COVID-19. This chain's CDR3 is CASSPGTSGYNEQFF. The DNA of the CDR3 is TGTGCCAGCAGTCCCGGGACTAGCGGATACAATGAGCAGTTCTTC.